This TCR beta chain was recorded in a study of T cell repertoires in cytomegalovirus infection. Concerning this clonotype: What it binds is not known.

CDR3 length: 14 residues. The V gene's germline CDR1 is LGHNA and CDR2 YSLEER. The ends were cut back, 4 bases at V and 2 bases at J, with 12 bases in the middle. Regarding the study as a whole: HLA-C-restricted CMV clonotypes gave the most frequent clonotype in two of eight donors.

MiXCR was run by TCRdb on the reads, yielding one entry per CDR3 protein. The sample comprises approximately 74,000 distinct CDR3 sequences, about 37% of which are singletons, and 93% rests with the top ten. The chain couples TRBV4-3 to TRBJ2-7; tentative D call: TRBD2 (5 bases). This specimen consisted of CD8+ T cells from cultured PBMCs, obtained from culture after CMV antigen stimulation. This clonotype was obtained from a human donor in good health (CMV status not recorded). Some clones in this sample may be carry-over from other donors' samples. CDR3 loop: CASSPREGAYEQYF. CDR3 nucleotides: TGCGCCAGCAGCCCGCGCGAGGGCGCCTACGAGCAGTACTTC.